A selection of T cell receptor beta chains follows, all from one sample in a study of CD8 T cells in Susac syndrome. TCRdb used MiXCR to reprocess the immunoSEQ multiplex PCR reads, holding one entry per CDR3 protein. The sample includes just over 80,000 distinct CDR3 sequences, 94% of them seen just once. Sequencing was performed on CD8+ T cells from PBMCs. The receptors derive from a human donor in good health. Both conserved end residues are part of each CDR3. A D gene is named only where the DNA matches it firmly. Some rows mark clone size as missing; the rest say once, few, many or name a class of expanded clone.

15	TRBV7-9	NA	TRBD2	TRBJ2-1	CASSSHVSGSNEQFF	TGTGCCAGCAGCTCCCACGTGAGCGGGAGTAATGAGCAGTTCTTC
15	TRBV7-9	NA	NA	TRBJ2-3	CASSLALGATDTQYF	TGTGCCAGCAGCTTGGCGTTGGGTGCCACAGATACGCAGTATTTT
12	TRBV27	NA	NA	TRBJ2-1	CASNRRPNEQFF	TGTGCCAGCAATAGACGGCCCAATGAGCAGTTCTTC
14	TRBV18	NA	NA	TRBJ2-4	CASSPLGPGDIQYF	TGTGCCAGCTCACCACTTGGGCCAGGGGACATTCAGTACTTC
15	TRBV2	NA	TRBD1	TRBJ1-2	CASRGWDRGFYGYTF	TGTGCCAGCAGGGGATGGGACAGGGGTTTCTATGGCTACACCTTC
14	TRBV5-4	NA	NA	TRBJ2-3	CASSVAGETDTQYF	TGTGCCAGCAGCGTTGCAGGGGAAACAGATACGCAGTATTTT
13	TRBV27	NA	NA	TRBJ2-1	CASSLRSYNEQFF	TGTGCCAGCAGTTTAAGGTCCTACAATGAGCAGTTCTTC
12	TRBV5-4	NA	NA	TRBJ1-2	CASKEGLEGYTF	TGTGCCAGCAAGGAGGGACTAGAGGGCTACACCTTC
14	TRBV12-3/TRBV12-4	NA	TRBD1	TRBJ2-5	CASSSQGRGETQYF	TGTGCCAGCAGTTCACAGGGGAGAGGGGAGACCCAGTACTTC
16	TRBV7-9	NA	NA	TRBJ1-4	CASSSLDGQVNEKLFF	TGTGCCAGCAGCTCCCTGGACGGCCAAGTTAATGAAAAACTGTTTTTT
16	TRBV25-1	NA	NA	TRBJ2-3	CASSQLALLSTDTQYF	TGTGCCAGCAGTCAATTGGCGCTACTCAGCACAGATACGCAGTATTTT
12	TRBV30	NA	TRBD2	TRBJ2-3	CALAGGPDTQYF	TGTGCCCTAGCGGGAGGACCAGATACGCAGTATTTT
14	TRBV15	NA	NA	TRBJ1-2	CATSRAAGNYGYTF	TGTGCCACCAGCAGAGCGGCGGGAAACTATGGCTACACCTTC
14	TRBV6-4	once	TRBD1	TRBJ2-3	CASGPTGGTDTQYF	TGTGCCAGCGGACCGACAGGGGGCACAGATACGCAGTATTTT
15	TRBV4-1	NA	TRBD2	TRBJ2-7	CASSQFTGGTYEQYF	TGCGCCAGCAGCCAATTTACGGGGGGAACCTACGAGCAGTACTTC
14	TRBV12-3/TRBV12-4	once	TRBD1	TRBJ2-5	CASSTRDSQETQYF	TGTGCCAGCAGTACCCGGGACAGCCAAGAGACCCAGTACTTC
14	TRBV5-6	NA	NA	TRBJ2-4	CASSSEGLVNIQYF	TGTGCCAGCAGCTCTGAGGGACTGGTTAACATTCAGTACTTC
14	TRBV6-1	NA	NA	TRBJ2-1	CASSFGPGLNEQFF	TGTGCCAGCAGTTTTGGACCGGGACTCAATGAGCAGTTCTTC
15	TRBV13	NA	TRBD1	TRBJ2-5	CASSSRTGRDETQYF	TGTGCCAGCAGCTCCAGGACAGGGAGAGATGAGACCCAGTACTTC
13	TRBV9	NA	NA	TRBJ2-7	CASSVGHRDEQYF	TGTGCCAGCAGCGTAGGTCATCGGGACGAGCAGTACTTC
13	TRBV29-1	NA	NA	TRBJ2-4	CSVETDPGNIQYF	TGCAGCGTTGAAACGGACCCGGGTAACATTCAGTACTTC
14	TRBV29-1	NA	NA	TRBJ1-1	CSVVAGDVNTEAFF	TGCAGCGTTGTGGCAGGAGATGTGAACACTGAAGCTTTCTTT
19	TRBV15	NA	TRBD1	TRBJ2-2	CATSSTIPGQKANTGELFF	TGTGCCACCAGCTCGACCATCCCGGGACAGAAAGCAAACACCGGGGAGCTGTTTTTT
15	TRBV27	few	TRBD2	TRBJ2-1	CASSEAGGPWDEQFF	TGTGCCAGCAGTGAAGCGGGAGGGCCGTGGGATGAGCAGTTCTTC
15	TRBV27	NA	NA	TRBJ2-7	CASSLLNGVTYEQYF	TGTGCCAGCAGTTTATTAAACGGGGTCACCTACGAGCAGTACTTC
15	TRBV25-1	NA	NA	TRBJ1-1	CASSELGASNTEAFF	TGTGCCAGCAGTGAATTGGGGGCCTCGAACACTGAAGCTTTCTTT
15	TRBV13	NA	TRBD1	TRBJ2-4	CASSLRGTGKNIQYF	TGTGCCAGCAGCTTACGTGGGACAGGGAAAAACATTCAGTACTTC
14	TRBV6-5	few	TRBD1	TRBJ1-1	CASSPQGANTEAFF	TGTGCCAGCTCCCCCCAGGGGGCGAACACTGAAGCTTTCTTT
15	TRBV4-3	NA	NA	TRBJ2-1	CASSPSRVVDNEQFF	TGCGCCAGCAGCCCCAGCCGGGTGGTGGACAATGAGCAGTTCTTC
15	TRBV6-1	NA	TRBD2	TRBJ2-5	CASSGLAGAKETQYF	TGTGCCAGCAGCGGACTAGCGGGGGCCAAAGAGACCCAGTACTTC
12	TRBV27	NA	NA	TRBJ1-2	CATLTVPYGYTF	TGTGCTACCCTTACAGTCCCCTATGGCTACACCTTC
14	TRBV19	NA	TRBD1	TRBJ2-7	CASSAGQGGPEQYF	TGTGCCAGTAGTGCGGGACAGGGGGGCCCAGAGCAGTACTTC
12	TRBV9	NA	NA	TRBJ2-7	CASSSDRYEQYF	TGTGCCAGCAGCTCAGACAGGTACGAGCAGTACTTC
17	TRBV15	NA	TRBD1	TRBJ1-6	CATSTNSGGSRNSPLHF	TGTGCCACCAGCACTAACTCAGGGGGTTCTCGTAATTCACCCCTCCACTTT
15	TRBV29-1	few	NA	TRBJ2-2	CSVADTTGGAGELFF	TGCAGCGTTGCCGACACAACAGGGGGGGCCGGGGAGCTGTTTTTT
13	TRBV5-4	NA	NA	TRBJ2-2	CASSFGGPGELFF	TGTGCCAGCAGCTTCGGAGGCCCGGGGGAGCTGTTTTTT
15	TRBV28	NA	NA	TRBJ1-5	CASSVPQGSNQPQHF	TGTGCCAGCAGTGTCCCACAGGGAAGCAATCAGCCCCAGCATTTT
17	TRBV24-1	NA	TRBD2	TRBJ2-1	CATSDYGTRVSHNEQFF	TGTGCCACCAGTGATTACGGGACTAGGGTGAGCCACAATGAGCAGTTCTTC
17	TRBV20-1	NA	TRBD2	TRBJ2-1	CSARDLSGGSSYNEQFF	TGCAGTGCTAGAGATTTGAGCGGGGGGAGCTCCTACAATGAGCAGTTCTTC
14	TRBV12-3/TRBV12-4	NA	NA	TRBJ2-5	CASSLDGGGETQYF	TGTGCCAGCAGTTTAGATGGGGGTGGGGAGACCCAGTACTTC
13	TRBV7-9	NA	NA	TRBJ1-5	CASSSSGSQPQHF	TGTGCCAGCAGCTCAAGCGGGAGCCAGCCCCAGCATTTT